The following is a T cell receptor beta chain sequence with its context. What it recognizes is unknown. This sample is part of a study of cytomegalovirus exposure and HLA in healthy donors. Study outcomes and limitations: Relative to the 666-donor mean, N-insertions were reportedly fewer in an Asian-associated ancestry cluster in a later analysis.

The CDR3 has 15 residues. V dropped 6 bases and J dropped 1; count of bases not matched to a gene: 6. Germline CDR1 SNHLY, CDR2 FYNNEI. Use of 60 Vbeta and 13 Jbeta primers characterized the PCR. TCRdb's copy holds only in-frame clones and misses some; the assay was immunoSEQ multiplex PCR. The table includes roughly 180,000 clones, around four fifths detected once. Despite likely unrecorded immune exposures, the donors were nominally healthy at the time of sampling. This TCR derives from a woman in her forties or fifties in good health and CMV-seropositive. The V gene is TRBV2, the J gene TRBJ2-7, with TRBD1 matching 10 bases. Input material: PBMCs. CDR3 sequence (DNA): TGTGCCAGCAGCCTGACAGGGGGCCTTTCCTACGAGCAGTACTTC. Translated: CASSLTGGLSYEQYF.